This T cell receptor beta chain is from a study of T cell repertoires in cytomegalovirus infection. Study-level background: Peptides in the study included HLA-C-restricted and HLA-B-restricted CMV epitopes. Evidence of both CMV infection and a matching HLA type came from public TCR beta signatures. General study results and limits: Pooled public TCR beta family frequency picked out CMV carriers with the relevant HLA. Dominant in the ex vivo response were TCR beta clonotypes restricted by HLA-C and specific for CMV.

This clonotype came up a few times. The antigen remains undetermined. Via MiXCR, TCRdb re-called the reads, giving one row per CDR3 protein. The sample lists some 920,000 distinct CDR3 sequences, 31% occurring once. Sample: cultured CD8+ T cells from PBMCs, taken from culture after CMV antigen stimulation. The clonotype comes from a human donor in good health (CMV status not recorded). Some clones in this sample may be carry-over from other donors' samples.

The CDR3 DNA is TGTGCCAGTAGTATCCTCCAGGGGGCTAGGTATGAGCAGTTCTTC. This translates into CASSILQGARYEQFF. The chain recombines TRBV19 with TRBJ2-1; 8 positions agree with TRBD1. Germline V gene data show CDR1 as LNHDA and CDR2 as SQIVND (reference sequence). After removal of 3 bases from V and 8 bases from J, the junction contained 9 bases not matched to a gene. This CDR3 region has 15 residues.